What follows are 14 T cell receptor beta chains derived from one specimen sequenced in a study of blood T cell repertoires in COVID-19 (dated by TCRdb to the early 2020s). Receptor libraries were prepared by the immunoSEQ multiplex PCR assay. In its TCRdb copy, this immuneACCESS table keeps in-frame sequences only and misses some clones. Where compared with another copy, unresolved V genes explain less than half of these, and the others have no known cause. Recorded for this sample are 300,000 to 450,000 clones; roughly 91% of them occurred a single time. Around 1.2% of the sample lies in the top ten. Sequencing was done on a sample of PBMCs or T cells enriched from blood (not recorded which). Receptors originate from a woman aged 18-29 years who had recovered from COVID-19.

This clone is a singleton in its sample. The chain has TRBV5-5 and TRBJ1-3; TRBD1 matches at 7 bases. With V trimmed by 4 bases and J by 2 bases, 9 bases remained unmatched. Germline CDR1 SGHKS, CDR2 YYEKEE (reference sequence). CDR3 length: 16 amino acids. The CDR3 here is CASSLRTGGTGNTIYF. DNA of the CDR3: TGTGCCAGCAGCCTTCGGACAGGAGGGACTGGAAACACCATATATTTT.

The rearrangement joins TRBV4-1 to TRBJ1-5; a weak D match, TRBD1 (6 bases). This CDR3 region has 17 residues. Germline CDR1 is MGHRA and CDR2 is YSYEKL. The V end was cut by 0 bases, the J end by 6 bases, with 18 bases between. The CDR3 sequence is CASSQEGKQGVSQPQHF. The DNA for the CDR3 is TGCGCCAGCAGCCAAGAAGGGAAACAGGGAGTTAGTCAGCCCCAGCATTTT.

On this clone itself: The junction departs from germline at one end; a sequencing error may be responsible. The chain is built from TRBV7-7 and TRBJ1-6; the match to TRBD1 covers 7 bases. From germline, CDR1 is SSHAT and CDR2 FNYEAQ (reference sequence). This CDR3 spans 13 amino acids. CDR3 sequence (DNA): TGTGCTAGCAGCCGGACAGGCGGTTCACCCCTCCACTTT. It codes for CASSRTGGSPLHF.

The V gene is TRBV6-5, the J gene TRBJ1-1; 8 bases are a match to TRBD1. This CDR3 is built from 14 residues. Per the germline V gene, CDR1 is MNHEY and CDR2 is SVGAGI. J was trimmed by 3 bases and V by 4 bases; bases with no gene match: 4. The CDR3 reads CASSLTGVDTEAFF. The CDR3 bases are TGTGCCAGCAGTTTGACAGGGGTCGACACTGAAGCTTTCTTT.

The J gene is TRBJ2-7, the V gene TRBV5-6, with TRBD1 matching 8 bases. From germline, CDR1 is SGHDT and CDR2 YYEEEE. J lost 2 bases, V lost 2 bases, and 6 bases had no gene match. The length of the CDR3 is 15 residues. The CDR3 DNA reads TGTGCCAGCAGCTTCGAAGGACAGGGACCCTACGAGCAGTACTTC. Amino acids: CASSFEGQGPYEQYF.

V usage is TRBV2 and J usage is TRBJ1-2; 10 bases map to TRBD1. Losses at the gene ends were 6 bases for V and 4 bases for J; bases not matched to a gene: 8. CDR1 is SNHLY, CDR2 FYNNEI, per germline. The CDR3 is 15 residues long. The CDR3 loop reads CASRPTGGVGYGYTF. For the CDR3, the DNA is TGTGCCAGCAGGCCGACAGGGGGCGTTGGCTATGGCTACACCTTC.

CDR3 region: CAIRADRTGGTTNEKLFF. As DNA, the CDR3 is TGTGCCATCAGGGCGGACCGGACAGGGGGGACAACTAATGAAAAACTGTTTTTT. The V gene is TRBV10-3, the J gene TRBJ1-4; 10 bases align to TRBD1. The CDR3 spans 18 residues. The V gene's germline CDR1 is ENHRY and CDR2 SYGVKD. The V and J ends lost 6 bases and 0 bases, in that order; junction bases with no gene match: 10.

The chain couples TRBV9 to TRBJ1-2, with TRBD1 as a possible D gene (6 bases). The germline V and J ends were trimmed by 2 bases and 7 bases, with 18 bases remaining between them. The germline CDR1 and CDR2 sequences are SGDLS and YYNGEE. This CDR3 has 15 amino acids. CDR3 sequence: CASSVLDRPRVGYTF. CDR3 DNA sequence: TGTGCCAGCAGCGTCCTTGACAGGCCGAGGGTTGGCTACACCTTC.

This chain joins TRBV7-9 and TRBJ2-5; D is uncertain. V was shortened by 1 base and J by 7 bases, with 10 bases between the two germline ends. The V gene's germline CDR1 is SEHNR and CDR2 FQNEAQ (reference sequence). This CDR3 comprises 13 residues. The CDR3 sequence: CASSLDQFGTQYF. In DNA, the CDR3 is TGTGCCAGCAGCTTAGATCAGTTTGGGACCCAGTACTTC.

The genes are TRBV7-9 and TRBJ1-1; D might be TRBD1 (6 bases). Trimming left V 5 bases short and J 8 bases short, with 12 bases between. CDR1 is SEHNR, CDR2 FQNEAQ, per germline (reference sequence). This CDR3 is 12 amino acids long. CDR3 in amino acids: CASSIRDNEAFF. Here the CDR3 DNA reads TGTGCCAGCAGCATTAGGGACAACGAAGCTTTCTTT.

The rearrangement links TRBV20-1 to TRBJ1-5; D unclear. CDR3 length: 13 residues. Germline CDR1 DFQATT, CDR2 SNEGSKA (reference sequence). Trimming stripped 3 bases from V and 4 bases from J, with 10 bases between. CDR3 region: CSASGPENQPQHF. Here the CDR3 DNA reads TGCAGTGCTAGTGGACCGGAGAATCAGCCCCAGCATTTT.

With regard to this clone: Compared with germline, one end of the junction differs, possibly owing to a read error. The chain couples TRBV25-1 to TRBJ1-5, with 9 nucleotides matching TRBD1. The CDR3 is 16 amino acids. Germline loops: CDR1 MGHDK, CDR2 SYGVNS. The CDR3 DNA follows: TGTGCCGGCAGTGAGGGACAGGGCAACCCGAATCAGCCCCAGCATTTT. It specifies CAGSEGQGNPNQPQHF.

The V and J genes are TRBV12-5 and TRBJ1-5; D perhaps matches TRBD1 (5 bases). Germline V CDR1 and CDR2: LGHNT, FRNRAP. Trimming left V 8 bases short and J 7 bases short, with 18 bases between. The CDR3 contains 14 residues. The CDR3 nucleotides read TGTGCTAGTCGAGCGGGACCTCAAACCCAGCCCCAGCATTTT. This gives the protein CASRAGPQTQPQHF. Using reference TRBV12-5 and TRBJ1-5 for the parts outside the CDR3, the full variable domain is DARVTQTPRHKVTEMGQEVTMRCQPILGHNTVFWYRQTMMQGLELLAYFRNRAPLDDSGMPKDRFSAEMPDATLATLKIQPSEPRDSAVYFCASRAGPQTQPQHFGDGTRLSIL.

The chain uses TRBV5-1 and TRBJ2-7; tentative D call: TRBD1 (6 bases). Germline values: CDR1 SGHRS, CDR2 YFSETQ. The CDR3 length is 12 residues. V lost 5 bases and J 6 bases, leaving 12 bases between the germline ends. CDR3 region: CASRTGTSEQYF. In nucleotides, the CDR3 is TGCGCCAGCAGAACAGGGACGAGCGAGCAGTACTTC. The entire variable domain, with the rest obtained from reference TRBV5-1 and TRBJ2-7, is as follows: KAGVTQTPRYLIKTRGQQVTLSCSPISGHRSVSWYQQTPGQGLQFLFEYFSETQRNKGNFPGRFSGRQFSNSRSEMNVSTLELGDSALYLCASRTGTSEQYFGPGTRLTVT.